Reported below is one TCR beta chain. This sample stems from a study of T cell responses to AZD1222 COVID-19 vaccine. V lost 3 bases and J 0 bases, leaving 5 bases between the germline ends. Germline CDR1 is SGHAT and CDR2 is FQDESV (reference sequence). The length of the CDR3 is 13 residues. Using immunoSEQ multiplex PCR, the repertoire was profiled, and TCRdb retains in-frame clones only, with some absent. The repertoire holds over 150,000 clones, over 85% seen once, with approximately 20% in the top ten. The specimen was peripheral blood, collected on day 0 of AZD1222 vaccination. This TCR derives from an adult in good health. The V and J genes are TRBV11-1 and TRBJ1-1, with D hard to call. CDR3 loop: CASSLTVNTEAFF. DNA for the CDR3: TGTGCCAGCAGCTTGACGGTGAACACTGAAGCTTTCTTT.